Listed here are 30 T cell receptor beta chains from one sample, sequenced in a study of blood T cells in healthy people across ages (dated by TCRdb to the mid-2010s). The protocol used for the library was 5' RACE. For sequencing, an Illumina HiSeq 2500 was employed. A second PCR of roughly 7 to 11 cycles was performed with a sample-barcoded 5' primer and a J-beta primer mix. The public reads were reprocessed in TCRdb via fastp at Q25 and MiXCR, keeping in-frame beta chains. When rows share a CDR3 protein, they turn into one entry using the most common DNA and genes. Recorded for this sample are hundreds of thousands of distinct CDR3 sequences; around 50% of them occurred a single time. Of the sample, approximately 13% falls within the top ten clones. Sample: blood. The receptors here all came from a woman of 80 years or more in good health.

Of note for this clonotype: Given a much more abundant clone one base away, this may be a read error. The genes are TRBV3-1 and TRBJ2-7; D is perhaps TRBD1 or TRBD2 (5 bases each). Trimming left V 4 bases short and J 6 bases short, with 19 bases between. The CDR3 is made up of 15 amino acids. CDR1 and CDR2 from the germline V gene are LGHDT and YNNKEL (reference sequence). CDR3 DNA sequence: TGTGCCAGCAGCCCTTGGGACCGCCGAGAGTGCGAGCAGTACTTC. Amino acids: CASSPWDRRECEQYF.

The chain carries TRBV29-1 and TRBJ1-4, with D uncertain. The V gene's germline CDR1 is SQVTM and CDR2 ANQGSEA. This CDR3 has 11 amino acids. V gave up 7 bases and J gave up 8 bases, with 11 bases separating them. The CDR3 spells CSAAFLEKLFF. For the CDR3, the DNA is TGCAGCGCCGCCTTCTTAGAAAAACTGTTTTTT.

As concerns this clonotype: Possible read error: a much larger clone is one base away. The J gene is TRBJ2-1, the V gene TRBV29-1, with D possibly being TRBD1 or TRBD2 (5 bases each). The closer fit of TRBJ2-7 to the DNA end suggests the J call may be wrong. CDR1 is SQVTM, CDR2 ANQGSEA, per germline. This CDR3 spans 14 amino acids. DNA for the CDR3: TGCAGCGGGGGTGGGGACCTCTCCTACAATGAGCAGTACTTC. As protein: CSGGGDLSYNEQYF.

This clonotype was recorded a few times. This chain connects TRBV20-1 to TRBJ1-1; D may be TRBD1 (6 bases). The CDR3 is 11 residues long. With 5 bases removed from V and 4 bases from J, the gap between germline ends came to 8 bases. Germline CDR1 DFQATT, CDR2 SNEGSKA (reference sequence). CDR3 sequence: CSAAGATEAFF. The CDR3, as DNA: TGCAGTGCTGCAGGGGCCACTGAAGCTTTCTTT.

Many counts were recorded for this clonotype. V and J are TRBV29-1 and TRBJ2-1; D is possibly TRBD1 (6 bases). Germline CDR1 and CDR2: SQVTM and ANQGSEA. The ends were cut back, 6 bases at V and 9 bases at J, with 9 bases in the middle. The CDR3 is 10 amino acids. CDR3 residues: CSVVQGEQFF. CDR3 sequence (DNA): TGCAGCGTCGTACAGGGTGAGCAGTTCTTC.

This clonotype has only a few counts. CDR3 nucleotide sequence: TGTGCCAGCAGTTTTGGGAACAATCAGCCCCAGCATTTT. Translated: CASSFGNNQPQHF. The chain is built from TRBV12-3 or TRBV12-4 and TRBJ1-5; D is undetermined. The CDR3 has 13 residues. V lost 3 bases to trimming and J lost 3 bases, with 6 bases between them.

A single count supports this clonotype. A much larger clonotype is one base distant, so this may be a read error. The chain has TRBV20-1 and TRBJ2-5; weak D call: TRBD2 (6 bases). The DNA matches TRBJ2-1 better at its end, which makes the J call doubtful. Germline-derived CDR1 and CDR2 are DFQATT and SNEGSKA (reference sequence). This CDR3 is built from 13 residues. In DNA, the CDR3 is TGCAGTGCTAGAGATTTCCCTCGGGAGACCCAGTTCTTC. It specifies CSARDFPRETQFF.

Notes on this clonotype: A much more abundant neighbour one base away suggests this may be a read error. The J gene is TRBJ2-2, the V gene TRBV27; D is ambiguous. Germline V gives CDR1 MNHEY, CDR2 SMNVEV (reference sequence). This CDR3 spans 12 amino acids. The CDR3 sequence: CAISLSRGELFF. CDR3 nucleotides: TGTGCCATCAGTTTATCGAGGGGGGAGCTGTTTTTT.

This chain uses TRBV29-1 with TRBJ1-3; D uncertain. Germline CDR1 reads SQVTM; CDR2 reads ANQGSEA. V shed 6 bases and J shed 0 bases, with 9 bases lying between them. The CDR3 is 13 residues long. CDR3 amino acids: CSVILSSGNTIYF. CDR3 nucleotide sequence: TGCAGCGTAATACTGAGCTCTGGAAACACCATATATTTT.

The rearrangement uses TRBV7-9 and TRBJ2-4; D uncertain. The CDR3 sequence is 16 residues long. V shed 5 bases and J shed 0 bases, with 14 bases lying between them. Germline CDR1 is SEHNR and CDR2 is FQNEAQ (reference sequence). CDR3 DNA: TGTGCCAGCAGCCCAAGGGCCCTACTAGCCAAAAACATTCAGTACTTC. The encoded protein is CASSPRALLAKNIQYF.

This rearrangement joins TRBV5-1 to TRBJ2-3; 8 bases line up with TRBD2. Per the germline V gene, CDR1 is SGHRS and CDR2 is YFSETQ. With 4 bases clipped from V and 4 bases from J, the junction kept 8 bases outside the gene matches. The CDR3 length is 15 residues. The DNA of the CDR3 is TGCGCCAGCAGCAAAGCCGGGACTAGATCAGATACGCAGTATTTT. It translates to CASSKAGTRSDTQYF.

This clonotype was observed a few times. The chain joins TRBV14 to TRBJ2-1; D unresolved. Germline V gene sequence: CDR1 SGHDN, CDR2 FVKESK. V was cut by 0 bases and J by 5 bases, with 11 bases left in between. This CDR3 has 15 amino acids. This chain's CDR3 is CASSQEWRPNNEQFF. CDR3 nucleotides: TGTGCCAGCAGCCAAGAGTGGCGTCCAAACAATGAGCAGTTCTTC.

This clonotype was counted ten times or more. The V call is TRBV5-1, the J call TRBJ1-5, with D possibly being TRBD1 (5 bases). CDR1 and CDR2 (germline): SGHRS, YFSETQ. CDR3 length equals 16 residues. V dropped 1 base and J dropped 5 bases, with 16 bases sitting between them. The CDR3 sequence is CASSLTGVGGDQPQHF. In DNA, the CDR3 is TGCGCCAGCAGCTTGACGGGGGTCGGAGGTGATCAGCCCCAGCATTTT. The full variable domain, rest sourced from reference TRBV5-1 and TRBJ1-5, is KAGVTQTPRYLIKTRGQQVTLSCSPISGHRSVSWYQQTPGQGLQFLFEYFSETQRNKGNFPGRFSGRQFSNSRSEMNVSTLELGDSALYLCASSLTGVGGDQPQHFGDGTRLSIL.

The chain employs TRBV30 and TRBJ1-2, with 8 bases matching TRBD1. V trimming: 5 bases; J trimming: 0 bases; junction bases outside the gene matches: 5. This CDR3 contains 14 residues. Germline CDR1 and CDR2: GTSNPN and SVGIG (reference sequence). In nucleotides, the CDR3 is TGTGCCTGGGACAACAGGGGGGCTAACTATGGCTACACCTTC. This codes for CAWDNRGANYGYTF.

This clonotype was detected a few times. V usage is TRBV28 and J usage is TRBJ2-3; D might be TRBD1 (5 bases). This CDR3 has 16 amino acids. The V gene's germline CDR1 is MDHEN and CDR2 SYDVKM. Between the trimmed V and J ends, which lost 7 bases and 3 bases, there was a span of 20 bases. CDR3 sequence reads: CASTSQRKGYTDTQYF. CDR3 DNA sequence: TGTGCCAGCACTTCCCAGAGGAAGGGGTATACAGATACGCAGTATTTT.

Remarks on this clonotype: This may arise from a read error, as a much more abundant clone is one base away. This chain joins TRBV21-1 and TRBJ1-4; TRBD1, as called in the table, went unchecked against the DNA. TRBV21-1 is a pseudogene locus. This CDR3 comprises 18 residues. The CDR3 loop is CASSIRTGGKGTSEKLFF. The CDR3 DNA is TGTGCCAGCAGCATCCGGACAGGAGGGAAAGGGACTAGTGAAAAACTGTTTTTT.

Note on this clonotype: A much bigger clone sits one base away, suggesting this may be a read error. CDR3 bases: TGCAGCGTTGGAGGGGAGTTTATTTACAATGAGCAGTTCTTC. Translating it yields CSVGGEFIYNEQFF. The chain uses TRBV29-1 and TRBJ2-1, with D perhaps assigned TRBD1 or TRBD2 (5 bases each). CDR1 and CDR2 from the germline V gene are SQVTM and ANQGSEA. Deletions cut 4 bases from V and 4 bases from J, with 14 bases between. This CDR3 region has 14 residues.

This clonotype was counted many times. The V gene is TRBV20-1, the J gene TRBJ2-2, with D possibly TRBD1 on 5 matching bases. Germline CDR1 reads DFQATT; CDR2 reads SNEGSKA (reference sequence). The CDR3 is 14 residues long. V was shortened by 0 bases and J by 4 bases, with 9 bases between the two germline ends. The CDR3 reads CSARDIQVTGELFF. The CDR3, as DNA: TGCAGTGCTAGAGATATACAGGTCACCGGGGAGCTGTTTTTT.

A remark on this clonotype: This may be a read error, as it is one base from a much larger clone. For the CDR3, the DNA is TGCGCCAGCAGCCCCTTTTCTGGTGCTAGCGGGAGAGCTGAGCAGTTCTTC. It is translated as CASSPFSGASGRAEQFF. This chain connects TRBV4-1 to TRBJ2-1; 10 nucleotides line up with TRBD2. The V segment lost 4 bases and the J segment 9 bases; nucleotides outside the gene matches: 15. CDR1 and CDR2 (germline): MGHRA, YSYEKL. The CDR3 length is 17 residues.

This chain joins TRBV10-1 and TRBJ2-3, with D unresolved. This CDR3 is 15 amino acids long. With 3 bases removed from V and 0 bases from J, the gap between germline ends came to 10 bases. CDR1 and CDR2 from the germline V gene are WNHNN and SYGVQD (reference sequence). The CDR3 nucleotides read TGCGCCAGCAGTGACACCGCCTCTAGCACAGATACGCAGTATTTT. It is translated as CASSDTASSTDTQYF.

This chain links TRBV12-3 or TRBV12-4 with TRBJ1-5; 7 bases are a match to TRBD1. The V and J ends lost 6 bases and 3 bases, in that order; junction bases with no gene match: 5. The CDR3 contains 14 residues. The DNA for the CDR3 is TGTGCCAGCAGCTTGGGACAGTTCAATCAGCCCCAGCATTTT. Protein: CASSLGQFNQPQHF.

This rearrangement joins TRBV12-3 or TRBV12-4 to TRBJ2-1; a possible D gene is TRBD2 (5 bases). Trimming removed 4 bases from V and 9 bases from J, with 7 bases in between. The CDR3 has 11 residues. The CDR3 protein is CASSSGFEQFF. For the CDR3, the DNA is TGTGCCAGCAGTTCGGGATTTGAGCAGTTCTTC.

This clonotype has only one observation. A much larger clone differs by one base, so this may be a read error. This chain joins TRBV29-1 and TRBJ2-1; TRBD2 aligns across 9 bases. V lost 4 bases and J lost 7; bases outside the gene matches: 11. Germline CDR1 and CDR2: SQVTM and ANQGSEA. CDR3 size: 15 residues. The CDR3 region is CSVGCLAGPGNEQFF. The CDR3 nucleotides are TGCAGCGTTGGGTGTCTAGCGGGACCAGGAAATGAGCAGTTCTTC.

The chain joins TRBV3-1 to TRBJ2-1, with TRBD2 matching over 7 bases. V shed 3 bases and J 2 bases; nucleotides not matched to a gene: 7. This CDR3 is built from 16 residues. The germline V gene encodes CDR1 LGHDT and CDR2 YNNKEL (reference sequence). The CDR3: CASSHLAGLTYNEQFF. The DNA of the CDR3 is TGTGCCAGCAGCCATTTAGCGGGCCTTACCTACAATGAGCAGTTCTTC.

This clonotype was seen repeatedly, ten times or more. This chain uses TRBV30 with TRBJ2-7; TRBD2 might be the D (6 bases). Germline lookup yields CDR1 GTSNPN and CDR2 SVGIG (reference sequence). V was trimmed by 0 bases and J by 0 bases, leaving 15 bases between them. The CDR3 has 16 residues. The CDR3 bases are TGTGCCTGGAGTGTAAGGTTAGCGACTAGCTCCTACGAGCAGTACTTC. Amino acids: CAWSVRLATSSYEQYF.

The rearrangement links TRBV29-1 to TRBJ1-1; D unclear. Germline CDR1 reads SQVTM; CDR2 reads ANQGSEA. V was shortened by 7 bases and J by 3 bases, with 12 bases between the two germline ends. CDR3 size: 12 residues. CDR3 residues: CSATIIYTEAFF. The CDR3 bases are TGCAGCGCTACGATTATTTACACTGAAGCTTTCTTT.

Ten or more counts support this clonotype. V usage is TRBV12-3 or TRBV12-4 and J usage is TRBJ1-2; the match to TRBD1 covers 10 bases. This CDR3 is built from 15 residues. The ends lost 6 bases at V and 3 bases at J; junction bases unmatched: 7. This CDR3 reads CASRITGTGDYGYTF. The DNA of the CDR3 is TGTGCCAGCAGAATCACAGGGACAGGGGACTATGGCTACACCTTC.

This chain joins TRBV12-3 or TRBV12-4 and TRBJ2-3, with 7 positions matching TRBD2. J was trimmed by 0 bases and V by 6 bases; bases with no gene match: 6. The CDR3 is 15 amino acids. This chain's CDR3 is CASRKRGASTDTQYF. The CDR3 region has the DNA TGTGCCAGCAGGAAGCGGGGAGCTAGCACAGATACGCAGTATTTT.

A note on this clonotype: This clone may be a read error of a much larger clone one base away. The CDR3 protein is CASALGERASKNIQYF. The CDR3 bases are TGTGCCAGCGCCCTTGGGGAGCGGGCTTCCAAAAACATTCAGTACTTC. The rearrangement links TRBV12-3 or TRBV12-4 to TRBJ2-4, with D perhaps matching TRBD2 (6 bases). Trimming removed 8 bases at V and 2 bases at J, with 19 bases between. The CDR3 runs 16 residues.

This clonotype appeared a few times. CDR3 region: CASSLGRRDSNTGELFF. The CDR3 nucleotides are TGTGCCAGCAGTTTAGGTAGGAGGGACAGCAACACCGGGGAGCTGTTTTTT. The chain carries TRBV12-3 or TRBV12-4 and TRBJ2-2, with D possibly TRBD1 on 7 matching bases. V dropped 1 base and J dropped 2 bases, with 14 bases sitting between them. The CDR3 loop spans 17 amino acids.